What follows are 30 T cell receptor beta chains derived from one specimen sequenced in a study of cytomegalovirus exposure and HLA in healthy donors. Primers for the PCR totalled 60 Vbeta and 13 Jbeta. The assay was immunoSEQ multiplex PCR, and TCRdb's table has in-frame clones only and misses some. The sample includes under 200,000 clones, roughly 78% of them seen just once. Sequencing was done on a sample of PBMCs. The receptors originated from a woman younger than 45 in good health and CMV-seropositive.

The rearrangement uses TRBV5-1 and TRBJ2-2, with TRBD2 matching 7 bases. Germline V gene sequence: CDR1 SGHRS, CDR2 YFSETQ. Germline trimming cut 3 bases from V and 3 bases from J; bases unmatched to any gene: 5. The CDR3 runs 15 residues. CDR3 amino acids: CASSWTGGDTGELFF. The CDR3 region has the DNA TGCGCCAGCAGCTGGACTGGGGGGGACACCGGGGAGCTGTTTTTT.

The rearrangement links TRBV18 to TRBJ2-3; 7 bases line up with TRBD1. Germline V CDR1 and CDR2: KGHSH, LQKENI. Losses at the gene ends were 3 bases for V and 4 bases for J; bases not matched to a gene: 13. The CDR3 runs 17 residues. Here the CDR3 reads CASSPEGGRRPPDTQYF. DNA of the CDR3: TGTGCCAGCTCACCTGAAGGGGGCCGGAGGCCACCAGATACGCAGTATTTT. Full variable domain (remainder filled in from reference TRBV18 and TRBJ2-3): NAGVMQNPRHLVRRRGQEARLRCSPMKGHSHVYWYRQLPEEGLKFMVYLQKENIIDESGMPKERFSAEFPKEGPSILRIQQVVRGDSAAYFCASSPEGGRRPPDTQYFGPGTRLTVL.

This clone was seen more than once but under ten times. This chain uses TRBV10-3 with TRBJ2-3; perhaps TRBD1 as D (5 bases). This CDR3 is 16 amino acids long. With 4 bases removed from V and 0 bases from J, the gap between germline ends came to 14 bases. In germline, CDR1 is ENHRY, CDR2 SYGVKD. The CDR3 is CAISGERQSSTDTQYF. For the CDR3, the DNA is TGTGCCATCAGTGGGGAACGACAGTCGAGCACAGATACGCAGTATTTT.

The chain uses TRBV4-3 and TRBJ2-1; TRBD2 might be the D (5 bases). This CDR3 is built from 15 residues. CDR1 and CDR2 from the germline V gene are LGHNA and YSLEER. The ends were cut back, 0 bases at V and 8 bases at J, with 14 bases in the middle. CDR3 amino acids: CASSQDEAGLYEQFF. The CDR3 bases are TGCGCCAGCAGCCAAGATGAGGCGGGCCTCTATGAGCAGTTCTTC.

The chain recombines TRBV5-1 with TRBJ2-5; weak D call: TRBD1 (6 bases). The CDR3 sequence is 15 residues long. V shed 0 bases and J shed 2 bases, with 11 bases lying between them. Per germline, CDR1 SGHRS and CDR2 YFSETQ. As DNA, the CDR3 is TGCGCCAGCAGCTTGGATCCTGGACAGCAAGAGACCCAGTACTTC. As protein: CASSLDPGQQETQYF.

This sequence joins TRBV4-2 and TRBJ2-3, with 9 bases that match TRBD2. The trim removed 4 bases at V and 0 bases at J, leaving 14 bases unmatched. The length of the CDR3 is 19 residues. Germline V gene sequence: CDR1 LGHNA, CDR2 YNFKEQ. DNA of the CDR3: TGTGCCAGCAGCCCCCGTACGACTAGCGGCCGCGGAAGCACAGATACGCAGTATTTT. Translated, it gives CASSPRTTSGRGSTDTQYF.

V usage is TRBV7-2 and J usage is TRBJ2-7; 8 nucleotides align to TRBD1. This CDR3 region has 15 residues. The V and J ends lost 1 base and 0 bases, in that order; junction bases with no gene match: 2. Germline CDR1 is SGHTA and CDR2 is FQGNSA. CDR3 bases: TGTGCCAGCAGCTTAGACACAGGGGGCTCCTACGAGCAGTACTTC. As protein: CASSLDTGGSYEQYF.

The chain combines TRBV7-2 with TRBJ1-2; tentative D call: TRBD1 (6 bases). This CDR3 contains 14 residues. Germline V gene lookup returns CDR1 SGHTA and CDR2 FQGNSA. The V end lost 5 bases, the J end lost 5 bases, and 15 bases lay between the germline ends. DNA for the CDR3: TGTGCCAGCAGCAATACAGGGATCTCTTATGGCTACACCTTC. Protein sequence: CASSNTGISYGYTF. Drawing the rest from reference TRBV7-2 and TRBJ1-2, the complete variable domain is GAGVSQSPSNKVTEKGKDVELRCDPISGHTALYWYRQSLGQGLEFLIYFQGNSAPDKSGLPSDRFSAERTGGSVSTLTIQRTQQEDSAVYLCASSNTGISYGYTFGSGTRLTVV.

J is TRBJ2-2 and V is TRBV7-9; 9 bases map to TRBD1. The V gene's germline CDR1 is SEHNR and CDR2 FQNEAQ (reference sequence). CDR3 size: 17 residues. The V segment lost 5 bases and the J segment 6 bases; nucleotides outside the gene matches: 13. CDR3 in amino acids: CASSGGQGIGRSGELFF. The DNA of the CDR3 is TGTGCCAGCAGCGGGGGACAGGGAATTGGGAGGTCCGGGGAGCTGTTTTTT.

This CDR3 reads CASSRQGDTEAFF. The CDR3 DNA reads as TGTGCCAGCAGCCGACAGGGTGACACTGAAGCTTTCTTT. The genes are TRBV7-2 and TRBJ1-1; 7 nucleotides match TRBD1. Germline loops: CDR1 SGHTA, CDR2 FQGNSA. V trimming: 5 bases; J trimming: 3 bases; junction bases outside the gene matches: 3. The CDR3 totals 13 residues.

This clone was detected only once. The chain uses TRBV7-2 and TRBJ1-5; D gene uncertain. Germline lookup yields CDR1 SGHTA and CDR2 FQGNSA. The CDR3 consists of 12 residues. The ends were cut back, 5 bases at V and 3 bases at J, with 5 bases in the middle. The CDR3 coding sequence is TGTGCCAGCAGCCTAAACAATCAGCCCCAGCATTTT. This sequence encodes CASSLNNQPQHF.

The chain links TRBV10-3 to TRBJ2-2; 9 bases line up with TRBD1. V shed 9 bases, J shed 6 bases, and the junction held 5 bases outside the gene matches. The CDR3 consists of 13 residues. The germline V gene encodes CDR1 ENHRY and CDR2 SYGVKD. This CDR3 reads CAIGDRESGELFF. CDR3 sequence (DNA): TGTGCCATTGGGGACAGGGAATCCGGGGAGCTGTTTTTT.

The chain employs TRBV5-4 and TRBJ2-2; D remains ambiguous. Germline CDR1 is SGHNT and CDR2 is YYREEE (reference sequence). V was clipped by 4 bases and J by 5 bases, with 18 bases between them. The CDR3 extends over 16 amino acids. The CDR3 sequence: CASSPRVDTRTGELFF. CDR3 in DNA: TGTGCCAGCAGCCCCAGAGTTGATACGCGGACCGGGGAGCTGTTTTTT.

On this clone itself: At one end the junction does not follow the germline gene, possibly because of a read error. V usage is TRBV18 and J usage is TRBJ2-2, with a tentative D call TRBD1 (6 bases). CDR1 is KGHSH and CDR2 is LQKENI in the germline V gene. The length of the CDR3 is 13 residues. DNA of the CDR3: TGTGCCAGCTCAACAGGGAACGCCGGGGAGCTGTTTTTT. Amino acids: CASSTGNAGELFF. The full variable domain, its missing parts supplied by reference TRBV18 and TRBJ2-2, is NAGVMQNPRHLVRRRGQEARLRCSPMKGHSHVYWYRQLPEEGLKFMVYLQKENIIDESGMPKERFSAEFPKEGPSILRIQQVVRGDSAAYFCASSTGNAGELFFGEGSRLTVL.

DNA for the CDR3: TGCGCCAGCAGCGAGGGACATCCCCAGTACTTC. It codes for CASSEGHPQYF. The gene calls are TRBV5-1 and TRBJ2-7; D possibly corresponds to TRBD1 (6 bases). Looked up from germline, CDR1 is SGHRS and CDR2 is YFSETQ. V shed 4 bases and J shed 10 bases, with 12 bases lying between them. The CDR3 totals 11 residues.

The J gene is TRBJ1-2, the V gene TRBV20-1; TRBD1 is a possible D gene (5 bases). The CDR3 is 10 amino acids. Per germline, CDR1 DFQATT and CDR2 SNEGSKA (reference sequence). The V gene lost 6 bases and the J gene lost 7 bases, with 9 bases spanning the gap. The CDR3 spells CSARTTGYTF. The CDR3 region has the DNA TGCAGTGCGAGGACAACTGGCTACACCTTC.

The rearrangement joins TRBV27 to TRBJ1-4; 8 positions agree with TRBD1. The trim removed 5 bases at V and 0 bases at J, leaving 5 bases unmatched. This CDR3 spans 16 amino acids. Germline lookup yields CDR1 MNHEY and CDR2 SMNVEV (reference sequence). CDR3 DNA: TGTGCCAGCAGTGACACAGGGGGGGCAACTAATGAAAAACTGTTTTTT. Protein sequence: CASSDTGGATNEKLFF.

This chain connects TRBV9 to TRBJ1-2; a possible D gene is TRBD1 (5 bases). Looked up from germline, CDR1 is SGDLS and CDR2 is YYNGEE. The CDR3 loop spans 13 amino acids. The germline V and J ends were trimmed by 6 bases and 8 bases, with 17 bases remaining between them. CDR3 sequence reads: CASNPQGNNGYTF. CDR3 nucleotide sequence: TGTGCCAGCAACCCGCAGGGAAATAACGGCTACACCTTC.

V is TRBV11-3 and J is TRBJ2-3, with a weak D call TRBD2 (6 bases). The V gene lost 5 bases and the J gene lost 4 bases, with 19 bases spanning the gap. Germline-derived CDR1 and CDR2 are SGHNT and YENEEA. CDR3 length: 16 residues. The CDR3 spells CASSISTGRGADTQYF. In nucleotides, the CDR3 is TGTGCCAGCAGCATCTCAACGGGGCGGGGAGCAGATACGCAGTATTTT.

In DNA form, the CDR3 reads TGTGCCAGCAGCCCCACCCGCGGGACAGGGCGAAATCAGCCCCAGCATTTT. This codes for CASSPTRGTGRNQPQHF. The chain is built from TRBV7-9 and TRBJ1-5; 9 bases line up with TRBD1. The CDR3 totals 17 residues. Trimming took 5 bases from V and 4 from J; bases not matched to a gene: 12. Germline CDR1 is SEHNR and CDR2 is FQNEAQ (reference sequence).

The rearrangement links TRBV9 to TRBJ2-7, with TRBD1 matching over 8 bases. Germline loops: CDR1 SGDLS, CDR2 YYNGEE. With V trimmed by 5 bases and J by 5 bases, 9 bases remained unmatched. This CDR3 spans 14 amino acids. The CDR3 here is CASSRTGLSNEQYF. DNA for the CDR3: TGTGCCAGCAGTCGGACAGGGTTATCCAACGAGCAGTACTTC.

This chain joins TRBV5-4 and TRBJ1-2, with TRBD1 matching over 7 bases. Germline CDR1 and CDR2: SGHNT and YYREEE (reference sequence). The CDR3 spans 15 residues. Trimming removed 0 bases from V and 2 bases from J; junction bases left unmatched: 4. The CDR3 spells CASSLEPGQNYGYTF. As DNA, the CDR3 is TGTGCCAGCAGCTTGGAACCGGGACAGAACTATGGCTACACCTTC. Filled out from reference TRBV5-4 and TRBJ1-2, the complete variable domain reads ETGVTQSPTHLIKTRGQQVTLRCSSQSGHNTVSWYQQALGQGPQFIFQYYREEENGRGNFPPRFSGLQFPNYSSELNVNALELDDSALYLCASSLEPGQNYGYTFGSGTRLTVV.

This chain's CDR3 is CASSSQGANTGELFF. The CDR3 DNA follows: TGTGCCAGCAGCTCACAGGGGGCTAACACCGGGGAGCTGTTTTTT. The chain couples TRBV7-8 to TRBJ2-2; TRBD1 agrees at 9 bases. Germline CDR1 and CDR2: SGHVS and FQNEAQ. The CDR3 runs to 15 residues. Trimming at V came to 4 bases and at J to 2 bases, leaving 2 bases not matched to a gene.

The chain couples TRBV27 to TRBJ1-5; unclear D gene. CDR1 is MNHEY, CDR2 SMNVEV, per germline (reference sequence). The V end lost 1 base, the J end lost 3 bases, and 4 bases lay between the germline ends. The CDR3 runs 13 residues. The CDR3 DNA reads as TGTGCCAGCAGTTTATACAACAATCAGCCCCAGCATTTT. This codes for CASSLYNNQPQHF.

The V call is TRBV27, the J call TRBJ1-5; tentatively, D is TRBD1 (5 bases). V was cut by 6 bases and J by 2 bases, with 17 bases left in between. Per the germline V gene, CDR1 is MNHEY and CDR2 is SMNVEV (reference sequence). This CDR3 spans 16 amino acids. In nucleotides, the CDR3 is TGTGCCAGCAGGGCAGGGTGGGATTTTGGCAATCAGCCCCAGCATTTT. It specifies CASRAGWDFGNQPQHF.

This chain connects TRBV18 to TRBJ2-7; D is undetermined. The CDR3 has 10 amino acids. The V and J ends lost 3 bases and 12 bases respectively, with 9 bases between them. Germline assignment: CDR1 KGHSH and CDR2 LQKENI. The CDR3 DNA reads TGTGCCAGCTCACCCCTCTACCCGTACTTC. Residues: CASSPLYPYF.

V gene TRBV4-1 combines with J gene TRBJ1-2; D gene unclear. V gave up 0 bases and J gave up 6 bases, with 11 bases separating them. The CDR3 is 14 amino acids. The germline CDR1 and CDR2 sequences are MGHRA and YSYEKL. The CDR3 loop reads CASSQDQKEDGYTF. CDR3 DNA sequence: TGCGCCAGCAGCCAAGACCAAAAGGAGGATGGCTACACCTTC.

The count of this clone is one. The chain combines TRBV18 with TRBJ2-3, with D perhaps TRBD1 (5 bases). CDR1 and CDR2 (germline): KGHSH, LQKENI. Trimming left V 4 bases short and J 5 bases short, with 13 bases between. This CDR3 spans 14 amino acids. The CDR3 bases are TGTGCCAGCTCACGGGTCAGGGCAGGAGATACGCAGTATTTT. Encoded protein: CASSRVRAGDTQYF.

Only one count was recorded for this clone. The rearrangement joins TRBV7-2 to TRBJ1-4; 9 bases align to TRBD1. The V segment lost 3 bases and the J segment 7 bases; nucleotides outside the gene matches: 6. The CDR3 loop spans 15 amino acids. Per the germline V gene, CDR1 is SGHTA and CDR2 is FQGNSA. The CDR3 DNA sequence: TGTGCCAGCAGCTTTACTGGGACAGGGTCTGAAAAACTGTTTTTT. It translates to CASSFTGTGSEKLFF.

The chain is built from TRBV10-1 and TRBJ2-7, with D possibly matching TRBD1 (6 bases). This CDR3 region has 13 residues. CDR1 WNHNN and CDR2 SYGVQD come from the germline V gene (reference sequence). V was pared by 5 bases and J by 6 bases, with 14 bases between. The CDR3, as DNA: TGCGCCAGCAGTTTGGACAGTCAAGGCGAGCAGTACTTC. It yields the protein CASSLDSQGEQYF.